This T cell receptor beta chain was captured by sequencing in a study of T cell responses to AZD1222 COVID-19 vaccine. Study-wide points: Spike-specific TCR breadth and depth grew following two AZD1222 doses. Baseline seropositives among AZD1222 recipients totaled only six. Clonal diversity was possibly underestimated, and white British individuals and females predominated among donors.

As for this clone: Its antigen remains unidentified.

Data came from immunoSEQ multiplex PCR; TCRdb stores just in-frame clones and leaves some out. The sample carries some 170,000 clones, approximately 90% recorded once. CDR1 is SNHLY, CDR2 FYNNEI, per germline. The CDR3 has 14 residues. V lost 6 bases and J 4 bases, leaving 13 bases between the germline ends. Second doses at about 4 or about 12 weeks were pooled. Sequenced material: peripheral blood, taken 28 days after the second AZD1222 dose. The chain employs TRBV2 and TRBJ1-5, with D maybe TRBD1 (5 bases). The receptor's source is an adult who received the AZD1222 COVID-19 vaccine. The CDR3: CASSRDGKNQPQHF. CDR3 coding DNA: TGTGCCAGCAGCCGGGACGGAAAAAATCAGCCCCAGCATTTT.